This T cell receptor beta chain was captured in a study of blood T cell repertoires in COVID-19. Study-level background: Sites in the United States, Italy and Spain provided acute and convalescent COVID-19 samples. The analysed material was cDNA or gDNA that came from T cells, B-cell-depleted T cells, or PBMCs.

CDR1 KGHDR and CDR2 SFDVKD come from the germline V gene. The CDR3 length is 15 residues. Unmatched junction bases numbered 10, after V lost 9 bases and J lost 0 bases. Original data processing: Researchers report that nucleated cell counts were estimated from reference gene primer amplification. TCRdb's table, derived via immunoSEQ multiplex PCR, lists solely in-frame clones and lacks some. The DNA gave D and trimming, while V, J and clone size come from that table. This sample carries 160,000 or so clones, about 90% of them seen once, and the ten largest clones take approximately 2.8%. The sequenced sample was peripheral blood. The J gene is TRBJ2-7, the V gene TRBV24-1; 7 bases are a match to TRBD2. The clonotype comes from a man aged 55 to 70 with acute or convalescent COVID-19. The CDR3 DNA reads TGTGCCACCTCCGATAGCGGGCCGTACTCCTACGAGCAGTACTTC. Protein product: CATSDSGPYSYEQYF.